One sample yielded the 8 T cell receptor beta chains listed below, sequenced in a study of identical twins' blood T cells. One entry per CDR3 protein results from TCRdb running MiXCR on the 5' RACE reads. Of hundreds of thousands of distinct CDR3 sequences listed, about 28% are singletons. The sample taken for sequencing was PBMCs. These receptors were taken from a woman aged 18-55 years in good health.

This clonotype was counted a few times. The genes are TRBV21-1 and TRBJ1-5. TRBV21-1 is a recognized pseudogene. The length of the CDR3 is 18 residues. This CDR3 is CASSKTTDPEGGNQPQHF. CDR3 DNA sequence: TGTGCCAGCAGCAAAACCACCGACCCGGAGGGAGGCAATCAGCCCCAGCATTTT.

This clonotype was counted a few times. V and J are TRBV10-3 and TRBJ2-7; TRBD2 aligns across 11 bases. The germline gives CDR1 ENHRY, CDR2 SYGVKD. Trimming took 10 bases from V and 7 from J; bases not matched to a gene: 3. The CDR3 runs to 11 residues. The chain's CDR3 is CATRLAGEQYF. CDR3 sequence (DNA): TGTGCCACCCGACTAGCGGGAGAGCAGTACTTC.

A few counts support this clonotype. This chain joins TRBV14 and TRBJ2-7; D may correspond to TRBD1 or TRBD2 (5 bases each). This CDR3 contains 17 residues. In germline, CDR1 is SGHDN, CDR2 FVKESK. Trimming shortened V by 4 bases and J by 2 bases, and 21 bases separated the two germline ends. In DNA form, the CDR3 reads TGTGCCAGCAGCCTAAATCCGGGACCCCTATCTCCCTACGAGCAGTACTTC. This sequence encodes CASSLNPGPLSPYEQYF.

A note on this clonotype: A single base separates this from a much larger clone, so it may be a read error. CDR3 DNA: TGTGCCAACAGTTACTCTTGGACTTCTGACTATGGCTACACCTTC. Its translation is CANSYSWTSDYGYTF. This rearrangement joins TRBV6-5 to TRBJ1-2; D is uncertain. This CDR3 spans 15 amino acids. Germline CDR1 reads MNHEY; CDR2 reads SVGAGI.

This clonotype was seen a few times. This chain connects TRBV20-1 to TRBJ2-1, with 11 nucleotides matching TRBD2. V shed 2 bases and J 2 bases; nucleotides not matched to a gene: 5. This CDR3 spans 16 amino acids. Germline CDR1 is DFQATT and CDR2 is SNEGSKA (reference sequence). The CDR3 sequence: CSARNLSGRAYNEQFF. In nucleotides, the CDR3 is TGCAGTGCTAGAAACCTTAGCGGGAGGGCCTACAATGAGCAGTTCTTC.

There are a few counts of this clonotype. V gene TRBV27 combines with J gene TRBJ1-2; TRBD1 agrees at 12 bases. The CDR3 has 19 amino acids. CDR1 is MNHEY and CDR2 is SMNVEV in the germline V gene (reference sequence). V shed 4 bases and J 7 bases; nucleotides not matched to a gene: 19. The CDR3 DNA sequence: TGTGCCAGCAGTTCCCTCTCCGTCGGGACAGGGGGCGTTATAGGTGGCTACACCTTC. This sequence encodes CASSSLSVGTGGVIGGYTF.

This chain joins TRBV15 and TRBJ2-2, with D perhaps matching TRBD1 or TRBD2 (5 bases each). The germline CDR1 and CDR2 sequences are LNHNV and YYDKDF (reference sequence). The CDR3 totals 16 residues. The V end lost 0 bases, the J end lost 4 bases, and 12 bases lay between the germline ends. CDR3 sequence reads: CATSRELSGSTGELFF. CDR3 nucleotide sequence: TGTGCCACCAGCAGAGAGCTTTCAGGGAGCACCGGGGAGCTGTTTTTT. The complete variable domain, with remaining parts taken from reference TRBV15 and TRBJ2-2, reads DAMVIQNPRYQVTQFGKPVTLSCSQTLNHNVMYWYQQKSSQAPKLLFHYYDKDFNNEADTPDNFQSRRPNTSFCFLDIRSPGLGDTAMYLCATSRELSGSTGELFFGEGSRLTVL.

The chain has TRBV20-1 and TRBJ2-3, with 7 nucleotides matching TRBD2. After removal of 2 bases from V and 4 bases from J, the junction contained 6 bases not matched to a gene. The germline gives CDR1 DFQATT, CDR2 SNEGSKA (reference sequence). The CDR3 is 14 amino acids. Here the CDR3 DNA reads TGCAGTGCTAGAAGCGGGACCGTATCAGATACGCAGTATTTT. Amino acid sequence: CSARSGTVSDTQYF.